These 26 T cell receptor beta chains came from one sample sequenced in a study of identical twins. Each CDR3 protein gets one entry after TCRdb re-called the 5' RACE reads with MiXCR. The data show about 890,000 distinct CDR3 sequences, with 10% to 15% seen just once and around 1.5% held by the top ten. This sample also appeared in a second study, on yellow fever vaccine responses in identical twins.

What was sequenced was PBMCs. The source of these receptors is a woman aged 18 to 35 in good health.

At least ten counts were recorded for this clonotype. The chain recombines TRBV20-1 with TRBJ1-5; no clear D. Trimming took 2 bases from V and 1 from J, leaving 9 bases between them. The length of the CDR3 is 14 residues. CDR1 is DFQATT, CDR2 SNEGSKA, per germline (reference sequence). CDR3 sequence (DNA): TGCAGTGCTAGACCCGGACTAAGCAATCAGCCCCAGCATTTT. Translated, it gives CSARPGLSNQPQHF.

The rearrangement joins TRBV5-6 to TRBJ2-7; 11 nucleotides align to TRBD2. The CDR3 length is 19 residues. After removal of 0 bases from V and 3 bases from J, the junction contained 14 bases not matched to a gene. Looked up from germline, CDR1 is SGHDT and CDR2 is YYEEEE. The DNA for the CDR3 is TGTGCCAGCAGCTTGGCACGATTCGTAGCGGGAGGGTCTGGCTACGAGCAGTACTTC. Protein product: CASSLARFVAGGSGYEQYF.

The chain uses TRBV4-1 and TRBJ2-3, with 10 positions matching TRBD1. CDR3 length: 15 amino acids. CDR1 and CDR2 (germline): MGHRA, YSYEKL. The junction had 7 bases not matched to a gene; V was cut back by 6 bases and J by 4 bases. The CDR3 protein is CASSWRQGASDTQYF. The CDR3 DNA sequence: TGCGCCAGCAGTTGGAGACAGGGGGCATCAGATACGCAGTATTTT.

In regard to this clonotype: It may be a read error: a sequence one base away is much more abundant. The V gene is TRBV29-1, the J gene TRBJ2-1, with D possibly being TRBD2 (5 bases). This CDR3 is 15 amino acids long. Deletions cut 3 bases from V and 8 bases from J, with 20 bases between. The germline gives CDR1 SQVTM, CDR2 ANQGSEA. The CDR3 loop reads CSVEMRVAVGDEQFF. CDR3 in DNA: TGCAGCGTTGAGATGAGGGTGGCAGTCGGTGATGAGCAGTTCTTC.

The genes are TRBV4-1 and TRBJ2-7; D may be TRBD1 (5 bases). The germline V gene has CDR1 MGHRA and CDR2 YSYEKL. V was clipped by 0 bases and J by 1 base, with 13 bases between them. This CDR3 is built from 16 residues. The CDR3: CASSQEWGGLSYEQYV. Written as DNA, the CDR3 is TGCGCCAGCAGCCAAGAGTGGGGCGGCCTGTCCTACGAGCAGTACGTC.

This clonotype was recorded many times. The J gene is TRBJ1-2, the V gene TRBV14; D gene ambiguous. CDR1 is SGHDN, CDR2 FVKESK, per germline. The CDR3 extends over 14 amino acids. The V and J ends lost 2 bases and 1 base respectively, with 8 bases between them. The DNA of the CDR3 is TGTGCCAGCAGCCAACTAGGAGATAACTATGGCTACACCTTC. This encodes CASSQLGDNYGYTF.

The chain recombines TRBV4-2 with TRBJ2-3, with 8 bases that match TRBD2. The J segment lost 6 bases and the V segment lost 1 base, leaving 15 bases of the junction unmatched. The CDR3 is made up of 18 amino acids. Germline V gene lookup returns CDR1 LGHNA and CDR2 YNFKEQ. CDR3 coding DNA: TGTGCCAGCAGCCAAGGGGTACTAGCGGCCTACCAGAAGGATACGCAGTATTTT. Translated, it gives CASSQGVLAAYQKDTQYF.

This clonotype was observed a few times. V is TRBV4-1 and J is TRBJ1-2; D remains ambiguous. Trimming removed 0 bases from V and 3 bases from J, with 11 bases in between. The CDR3 is 15 residues long. Germline-derived CDR1 and CDR2 are MGHRA and YSYEKL. CDR3 amino acids: CASSQDVQADYGYTF. CDR3 sequence (DNA): TGCGCCAGCAGCCAAGACGTTCAGGCTGACTATGGCTACACCTTC.

This clonotype came up many times. The V call is TRBV4-1, the J call TRBJ1-2; D gene unclear. The CDR3 has 15 amino acids. Germline V gene data show CDR1 as MGHRA and CDR2 as YSYEKL. V was cut by 0 bases and J by 4 bases, with 12 bases left in between. The CDR3 protein is CASSQETVAGYGYTF. In DNA, the CDR3 is TGCGCCAGCAGCCAAGAAACGGTTGCTGGCTATGGCTACACCTTC.

The rearrangement joins TRBV6-1 to TRBJ2-1, with a weak D call TRBD2 (7 bases). The V end was cut by 5 bases, the J end by 9 bases, with 17 bases between. CDR1 MNHNS and CDR2 SASEGT come from the germline V gene. CDR3 size: 14 residues. DNA for the CDR3: TGTGCCAGCAGTCCTGAGGGGGGGAGCCGTGAGCAGTTCTTC. Translation gives CASSPEGGSREQFF.

The genes are TRBV14 and TRBJ2-1, with 7 positions matching TRBD2. V lost 0 bases, J lost 3 bases, and 8 bases stayed unmatched. Germline-derived CDR1 and CDR2 are SGHDN and FVKESK. CDR3 length: 17 residues. Here the CDR3 reads CASSQDRRAGDYNEQFF. The CDR3 DNA reads TGTGCCAGCAGCCAAGATCGGCGGGCGGGAGACTACAATGAGCAGTTCTTC.

The V gene is TRBV27, the J gene TRBJ2-2; D is ambiguous. The CDR3 loop spans 14 amino acids. Germline V gives CDR1 MNHEY, CDR2 SMNVEV (reference sequence). The V end was cut by 1 base, the J end by 7 bases, with 10 bases between. The CDR3 DNA reads as TGTGCCAGCAGTTTATTGGGTAGTGGCGGGGAGCTGTTTTTT. It yields the protein CASSLLGSGGELFF.

This clonotype was seen more than once but under ten times. The CDR3 here is CSVEGQPGQGGNEQFF. The CDR3 DNA is TGCAGCGTTGAAGGCCAACCGGGACAGGGGGGGAATGAGCAGTTCTTC. The chain uses TRBV29-1 and TRBJ2-1; 11 nucleotides match TRBD1. The CDR3 consists of 16 residues. Trimming at V came to 1 base and at J to 7 bases, leaving 9 bases not matched to a gene. CDR1 and CDR2 (germline): SQVTM, ANQGSEA.

The rearrangement uses TRBV6-2 or TRBV6-3 and TRBJ2-7, with a tentative D call TRBD2 (6 bases). In germline, CDR1 is MNHEY, CDR2 SVGEGT. CDR3 size: 14 residues. V shed 10 bases and J shed 5 bases, with 21 bases lying between them. The CDR3 nucleotides read TGTGCCACCCTTAAGCAGGGACCTAGCGACGAGCAGTACTTC. Its protein is CATLKQGPSDEQYF.

Ten or more counts support this clonotype. The chain uses TRBV7-9 and TRBJ1-1; D gene ambiguous. V was cut by 5 bases and J by 6 bases, with 13 bases left in between. CDR1 SEHNR and CDR2 FQNEAQ come from the germline V gene (reference sequence). The CDR3 totals 13 residues. CDR3 sequence (DNA): TGTGCCAGCAGCGGAGCCCCGCGCGCTGAAGCTTTCTTT. This translates into CASSGAPRAEAFF.

The V gene is TRBV2, the J gene TRBJ2-2; 10 bases are shared with TRBD2. From germline, CDR1 is SNHLY and CDR2 FYNNEI. V shed 6 bases and J 1 base; nucleotides not matched to a gene: 5. The CDR3 is made up of 16 amino acids. The CDR3 coding sequence is TGTGCCAGCAGCACAGCTAGCGGGGGGAACACCGGGGAGCTGTTTTTT. It yields the protein CASSTASGGNTGELFF.

This clonotype has at least ten counts. This chain joins TRBV7-6 and TRBJ1-4, with 9 bases lining up with TRBD1. Germline values: CDR1 SGHVS, CDR2 FNYEAQ. The CDR3 loop spans 14 amino acids. Unmatched junction bases numbered 6, after V lost 5 bases and J lost 8 bases. CDR3 DNA: TGTGCCAGCAGCCCTGGGACAGGGAGGGAAAAACTGTTTTTT. This sequence encodes CASSPGTGREKLFF.

This clonotype was counted many times. V is TRBV24-1 and J is TRBJ2-2, with D unresolved. CDR3 length equals 13 residues. Germline V gene data show CDR1 as KGHDR and CDR2 as SFDVKD. V was shortened by 12 bases and J by 0 bases, with 10 bases between the two germline ends. The CDR3 loop is CAAGASNTGELFF. Written as DNA, the CDR3 is TGTGCCGCCGGAGCTTCGAACACCGGGGAGCTGTTTTTT.

This clonotype was detected only a few times. The V gene is TRBV28, the J gene TRBJ2-1; the D gene is possibly TRBD2 (6 bases). CDR1 MDHEN and CDR2 SYDVKM come from the germline V gene. This CDR3 spans 13 amino acids. V lost 3 bases to trimming and J lost 9 bases, with 12 bases between them. Here the CDR3 reads CASSLMVEGEQFF. Here the CDR3 DNA reads TGTGCCAGCAGTTTGATGGTGGAGGGTGAGCAGTTCTTC.

The sample holds a few counts of this clonotype. The gene calls are TRBV5-1 and TRBJ2-3, with 10 bases aligning to TRBD1. V shed 7 bases and J 3 bases; nucleotides not matched to a gene: 8. CDR1 and CDR2 (germline): SGHRS, YFSETQ. CDR3 length: 15 residues. CDR3 region: CASRSAGQGTDTQYF. In nucleotides, the CDR3 is TGCGCCAGCCGATCGGCGGGACAGGGGACAGATACGCAGTATTTT.

The chain recombines TRBV18 with TRBJ2-7, with 9 bases fitting TRBD2. CDR3 length: 16 amino acids. After removal of 4 bases from V and 5 bases from J, the junction contained 12 bases not matched to a gene. Germline CDR1 and CDR2: KGHSH and LQKENI. CDR3 in amino acids: CASSLTGGRGLDEQYF. The CDR3 DNA is TGTGCCAGCTCACTCACAGGCGGGAGGGGCCTGGACGAGCAGTACTTC.

The CDR3 nucleotides read TGTGCCAGCAGGGGCCCGGCCGAATCGCAGTATTTT. It is translated as CASRGPAESQYF. The V call is TRBV5-6, the J call TRBJ2-3; the D is unclear. The V gene lost 5 bases and the J gene lost 10 bases, with 14 bases spanning the gap. The germline V gene has CDR1 SGHDT and CDR2 YYEEEE. The CDR3 totals 12 residues.

This clonotype has only a few counts. The rearrangement links TRBV7-9 to TRBJ2-1, with a tentative D call TRBD1 (6 bases). The CDR3 sequence is 15 residues long. Trimming pared 3 bases from V and 7 bases from J, leaving 16 bases between. The V gene's germline CDR1 is SEHNR and CDR2 FQNEAQ (reference sequence). The CDR3 region is CASSLRVGQTNEQFF. The CDR3 region has the DNA TGTGCCAGCAGCTTGAGGGTTGGACAGACGAATGAGCAGTTCTTC.

This clonotype showed up many times. The chain joins TRBV12-3 or TRBV12-4 to TRBJ2-1; weak D call: TRBD1 (6 bases). Trimming stripped 7 bases from V and 6 bases from J, with 19 bases between. The CDR3 is 15 amino acids. The CDR3 here is CASIPGTGPPNEQFF. The CDR3 DNA sequence: TGTGCCAGCATCCCCGGAACAGGGCCCCCCAATGAGCAGTTCTTC.

This rearrangement joins TRBV28 to TRBJ2-5; no clear D. V was pared by 4 bases and J by 5 bases, with 8 bases between. Germline CDR1 and CDR2: MDHEN and SYDVKM. The CDR3 loop spans 12 amino acids. CDR3 residues: CASSSPSETQYF. As DNA, the CDR3 is TGTGCCAGCAGTTCCCCTTCCGAGACCCAGTACTTC. The full variable domain, in which reference TRBV28 and TRBJ2-5 provide the parts outside the CDR3, is DVKVTQSSRYLVKRTGEKVFLECVQDMDHENMFWYRQDPGLGLRLIYFSYDVKMKEKGDIPEGYSVSREKKERFSLILESASTNQTSMYLCASSSPSETQYFGPGTRLLVL.

The rearrangement links TRBV4-2 to TRBJ2-1, with D tentatively TRBD1 (6 bases). There are 14 residues in the CDR3. Germline CDR1 is LGHNA and CDR2 is YNFKEQ. Between the trimmed V and J ends, which lost 2 bases and 9 bases, there was a span of 14 bases. For the CDR3, the DNA is TGTGCCAGCAGCCAAAACGCAGGGGAAGGTGAGCAGTTCTTC. As protein: CASSQNAGEGEQFF.